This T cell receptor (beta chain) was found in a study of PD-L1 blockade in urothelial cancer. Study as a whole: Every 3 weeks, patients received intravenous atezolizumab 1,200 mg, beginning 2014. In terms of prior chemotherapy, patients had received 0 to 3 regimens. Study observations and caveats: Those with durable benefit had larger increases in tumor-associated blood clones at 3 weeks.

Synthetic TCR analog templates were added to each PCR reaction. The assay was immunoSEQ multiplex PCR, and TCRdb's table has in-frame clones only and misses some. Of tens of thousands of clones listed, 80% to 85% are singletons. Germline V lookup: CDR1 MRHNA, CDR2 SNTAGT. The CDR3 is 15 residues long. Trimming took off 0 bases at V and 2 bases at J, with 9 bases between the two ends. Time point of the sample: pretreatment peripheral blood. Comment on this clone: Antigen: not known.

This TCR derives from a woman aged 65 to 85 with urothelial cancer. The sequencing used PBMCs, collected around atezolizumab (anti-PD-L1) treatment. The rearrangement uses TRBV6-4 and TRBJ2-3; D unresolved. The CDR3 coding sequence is TGTGCCAGCAGTGACTCGGGCCGCGACACAGATACGCAGTATTTT. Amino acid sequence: CASSDSGRDTDTQYF.